These T cell receptor beta chains were read from a single sample in a study of a mutant IDH1 vaccine in newly diagnosed glioma. This table comes from immunoSEQ multiplex PCR, and its TCRdb copy is limited to in-frame clones, with some not included. The table records roughly 84,000 clones, approximately 80% of them present only once. This material consisted of PBMCs, taken from a glioma patient treated with radiotherapy, temozolomide or both. The receptors were gathered from a man aged 40-49 years with glioma. Some clones in this sample may be carry-over from other donors' samples. The CDR3 runs from the conserved cysteine through the conserved F or W. D genes are given only for firm matches. Some rows have no size entry. The others give once, few or many, or a class for an expanded clone.

V	size	J	D	DNA	CDR3
TRBV29-1	NA	TRBJ1-1	NA	TGCAGCGCCGCCCGTCAGGGCACTGAAGCTTTCTTT	CSAARQGTEAFF
TRBV27	NA	TRBJ1-1	NA	TGTGCCAGCAGTCCCGTTACGCTAGACACTGAAGCTTTCTTT	CASSPVTLDTEAFF
TRBV30	once	TRBJ1-1	NA	TGTGCCTGGAGTCTTAGGGGTAACACTGAAGCTTTCTTT	CAWSLRGNTEAFF
TRBV10-1	NA	TRBJ1-5	TRBD1	TGCGCCAGCAGTGGTTCAGGGGGTCAGCCCCAGCATTTT	CASSGSGGQPQHF
TRBV6-5	NA	TRBJ1-1	NA	TGTGCCAGCCACCGTATAGAATCCCCTTGGGCTGAAGCTTTCTTT	CASHRIESPWAEAFF
TRBV13	once	TRBJ2-7	TRBD1	TGTGCCAGCAGCTTATGGGACAGGGGTTCCTACGAGCAGTACTTC	CASSLWDRGSYEQYF
TRBV19	NA	TRBJ1-5	TRBD1	TGTGCCAGTAGCCGGTTCCGGGACAGAATAGATAGCAATCAGCCCCAGCATTTT	CASSRFRDRIDSNQPQHF
TRBV19	NA	TRBJ2-5	TRBD2	TGTGCCAGTTCCGGGACTAGCGGGGGGACCCAGTACTTC	CASSGTSGGTQYF
TRBV6-5	NA	TRBJ2-1	TRBD1	TGTGCCAGCAGTTATAGGGACAGATCCTACAATGAGCAGTTCTTC	CASSYRDRSYNEQFF
TRBV19	NA	TRBJ1-5	TRBD1	TGTGCCAGTAGTATAAGACAGGGGACCAACAGTCAGCCCCAGCATTTT	CASSIRQGTNSQPQHF
TRBV5-4	once	TRBJ1-1	NA	TGTGCCAGCCACATCTCAGGCCAAGTCGCTGAAGCTTTCTTT	CASHISGQVAEAFF
TRBV30	NA	TRBJ2-7	NA	TGTGCCTGGAGGCCCAGGGTTGGTGCGGAGCAGTACTTC	CAWRPRVGAEQYF
TRBV27	NA	TRBJ2-7	TRBD1	TGTGCCAGCAGTCCCCTTGGGACAGGGCCGGTCGAGCAGTACTTC	CASSPLGTGPVEQYF
TRBV18	few	TRBJ2-2	NA	TGTGCCAGCTCAGAGGGGAACACCGGGGAGCTGTTTTTT	CASSEGNTGELFF
TRBV7-6	NA	TRBJ1-3	NA	TGTGCCAGCAGCCCGGTAGTTTCTGGAAACACCATATATTTT	CASSPVVSGNTIYF
TRBV9	NA	TRBJ2-1	NA	TGTGCCAGCAGCGTAGTCCCAAGCTCCTACAATGAGCAGTTCTTC	CASSVVPSSYNEQFF
TRBV9	NA	TRBJ2-3	NA	TGTGCCAGCAGCGTAGGGAGGACCAACGCAGATACGCAGTATTTT	CASSVGRTNADTQYF